This TCR beta chain is drawn from a study of blood T cell repertoires in COVID-19. The overall study: Acute and convalescent COVID-19 samples came from the United States, Italy and Spain.

Only in-frame clones appear in the TCRdb table, and some are missing; sequencing was by immunoSEQ multiplex PCR. The top ten hold about 4.6% of the sample, which has over 200,000 clones, 86% seen once. The CDR3 contains 12 residues. CDR1 is LGHDT, CDR2 YNNKEL, per germline (reference sequence). The V and J ends lost 6 bases and 8 bases respectively, with 13 bases between them. This clone was counted a few times. The sample consisted of PBMCs or T cells enriched from blood (not recorded which). The rearrangement links TRBV3-1 (or the pseudogene TRBV3-2) to TRBJ1-1; D perhaps matches TRBD1 (6 bases). This TCR derives from a woman aged 25 to 39 who had been exposed to COVID-19. The CDR3 nucleotides are TGTGCCAGCAGTCCGGACAGCGAGGAAGCTTTCTTT. Encoded protein: CASSPDSEEAFF.